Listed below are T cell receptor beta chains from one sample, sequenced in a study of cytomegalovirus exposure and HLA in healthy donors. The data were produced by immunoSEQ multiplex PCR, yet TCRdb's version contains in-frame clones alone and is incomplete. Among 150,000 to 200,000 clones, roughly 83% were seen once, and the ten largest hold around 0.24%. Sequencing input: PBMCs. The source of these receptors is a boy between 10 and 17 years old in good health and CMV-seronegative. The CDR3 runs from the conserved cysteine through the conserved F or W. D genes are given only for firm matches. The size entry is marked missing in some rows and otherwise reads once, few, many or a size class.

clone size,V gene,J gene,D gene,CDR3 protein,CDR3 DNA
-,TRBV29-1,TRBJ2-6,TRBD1,CSVSTGPGANVLTF,TGCAGCGTATCGACAGGGCCCGGGGCCAACGTCCTGACTTTC
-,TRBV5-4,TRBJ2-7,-,CASSLPRQGGLYEQYF,TGTGCCAGCAGCTTGCCCAGACAGGGAGGATTGTACGAGCAGTACTTC
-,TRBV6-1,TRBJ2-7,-,CASSNQGRLSEQYF,TGTGCCAGCAGTAACCAGGGTAGACTTAGCGAGCAGTACTTC
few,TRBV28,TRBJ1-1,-,CASRGHPGAFF,TGTGCCAGCAGGGGACACCCGGGAGCTTTCTTT
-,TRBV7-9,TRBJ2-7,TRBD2,CASSLDGRAYEQYF,TGTGCCAGCAGCTTAGACGGGAGGGCCTACGAGCAGTACTTC
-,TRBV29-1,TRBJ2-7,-,CSVKIEVIYEQYF,TGCAGCGTCAAAATAGAGGTCATTTACGAGCAGTACTTC
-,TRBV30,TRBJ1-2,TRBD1,CAWRTGGVYGYTF,TGTGCCTGGAGGACAGGGGGAGTCTATGGCTACACCTTC
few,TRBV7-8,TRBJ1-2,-,CASSLSKGVSYGYTF,TGTGCCAGCAGCTTAAGTAAGGGAGTGAGCTATGGCTACACCTTC
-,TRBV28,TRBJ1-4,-,CASSRDSNEKLFF,TGTGCCAGCAGCCGAGACTCTAATGAAAAACTGTTTTTT
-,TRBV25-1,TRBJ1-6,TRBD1,CASSDPDRGDSPLHF,TGTGCCAGCAGTGACCCCGACAGGGGGGATTCACCCCTCCACTTT
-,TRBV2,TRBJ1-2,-,CASSLGGEDYGYTF,TGTGCCAGCAGCCTAGGGGGGGAGGACTATGGCTACACCTTC
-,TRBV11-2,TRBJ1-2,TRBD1,CASSSPDRFYGYTF,TGTGCCAGCAGCTCCCCGGACAGGTTCTATGGCTACACCTTC
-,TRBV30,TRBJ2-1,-,CAWSVGTGEQFF,TGTGCCTGGAGTGTCGGGACTGGCGAGCAGTTCTTC
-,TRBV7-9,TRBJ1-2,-,CASSLLQTGGYTF,TGTGCCAGCAGCTTACTCCAAACGGGAGGCTACACCTTC
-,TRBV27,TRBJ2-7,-,CASSLSRQSHEQYF,TGTGCCAGCAGTTTATCCAGACAGAGCCACGAGCAGTACTTC
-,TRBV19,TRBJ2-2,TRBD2,CASSIAGGGELFF,TGTGCCAGTAGTATAGCGGGGGGAGGGGAGCTGTTTTTT
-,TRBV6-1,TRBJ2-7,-,CASSEDRGSRGEQYF,TGTGCCAGCAGTGAAGATCGGGGGAGTCGCGGGGAGCAGTACTTC
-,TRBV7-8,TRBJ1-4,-,CASSLREKLFF,TGTGCCAGCAGCCTACGGGAAAAACTGTTTTTT
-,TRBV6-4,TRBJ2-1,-,CASSGLTDSNEQFF,TGTGCCAGCAGTGGACTGACCGACTCCAATGAGCAGTTCTTC
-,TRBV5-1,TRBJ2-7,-,CASSLVSGLGGEQYF,TGCGCCAGCAGCTTGGTCAGCGGGCTAGGTGGGGAGCAGTACTTC
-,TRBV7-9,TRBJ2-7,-,CASSLWQPGEQYF,TGTGCCAGCAGCTTATGGCAACCCGGGGAGCAGTACTTC
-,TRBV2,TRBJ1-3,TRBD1,CASSLGQGALGNTIYF,TGTGCCAGCAGCTTGGGACAGGGGGCGTTGGGAAACACCATATATTTT
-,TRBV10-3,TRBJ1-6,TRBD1,CAIRETGINSPLHF,TGTGCCATCAGGGAGACAGGGATCAATTCACCCCTCCACTTT
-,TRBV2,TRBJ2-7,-,CASSPLRDKMPEQYF,TGTGCCAGCAGCCCCCTCCGGGACAAAATGCCCGAGCAGTACTTC
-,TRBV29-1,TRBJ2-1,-,CSVDYGGRGNEQFF,TGCAGCGTTGATTACGGGGGAAGGGGAAATGAGCAGTTCTTC
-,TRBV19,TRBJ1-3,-,CASTLSSGNTIYF,TGTGCCAGTACGTTGAGCTCTGGAAACACCATATATTTT
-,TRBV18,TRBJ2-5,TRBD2,CASSPTSGTETQYF,TGTGCCAGCTCACCAACTAGCGGGACGGAGACCCAGTACTTC
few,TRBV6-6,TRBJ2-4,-,CASSPDRGSPSFF,TGTGCCAGCAGTCCGGATAGGGGCTCCCCAAGTTTCTTC
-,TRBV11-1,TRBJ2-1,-,CASSPGGRGSYNEQFF,TGTGCCAGCAGCCCGGGGGGCAGGGGATCCTACAATGAGCAGTTCTTC
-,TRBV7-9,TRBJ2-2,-,CASSLKISGFGTGELFF,TGTGCCAGCAGCTTAAAAATCTCAGGGTTCGGCACCGGGGAGCTGTTTTTT
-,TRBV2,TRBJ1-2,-,CASTPEVRGSYGYTF,TGTGCCAGCACCCCCGAGGTCAGGGGTAGCTATGGCTACACCTTC
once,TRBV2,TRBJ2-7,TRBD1,CASSHDCKGQSSYEQYF,TGTGCCAGCAGTCACGATTGCAAGGGACAGAGCTCCTACGAGCAGTACTTC
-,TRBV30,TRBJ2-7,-,CAWSAPPHGYEQYF,TGTGCCTGGAGTGCCCCCCCCCACGGCTACGAGCAGTACTTC
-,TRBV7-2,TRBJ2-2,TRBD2,CASSSYMWEGGELFF,TGTGCCAGCAGCTCGTATATGTGGGAGGGCGGGGAGCTGTTTTTT
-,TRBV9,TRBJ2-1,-,CASSRGYSYNEQFF,TGTGCCAGCAGCCGGGGGTACTCCTACAATGAGCAGTTCTTC
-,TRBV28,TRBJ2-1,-,CASSLPGAQGTYNEQFF,TGTGCCAGCAGTTTACCGGGTGCACAGGGGACTTACAATGAGCAGTTCTTC
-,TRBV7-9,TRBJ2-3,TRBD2,CASSFTSGGARMTDTQYF,TGTGCCAGCAGCTTTACTAGCGGGGGGGCTCGGATGACAGATACGCAGTATTTT
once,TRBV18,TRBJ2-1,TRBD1,CASSPDRVNEQFF,TGTGCCAGCTCACCGGACAGGGTCAATGAGCAGTTCTTC
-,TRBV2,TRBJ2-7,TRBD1,CASSGQGSGEQYF,TGTGCCAGCAGTGGACAGGGGTCGGGGGAGCAGTACTTC
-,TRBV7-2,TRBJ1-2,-,CASSLDQGPYGYTF,TGTGCCAGCAGCTTAGATCAGGGCCCCTATGGCTACACCTTC
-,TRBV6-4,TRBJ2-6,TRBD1,CASSDSAGGLGGANVLTF,TGTGCCAGCAGTGACTCGGCAGGGGGCTTGGGGGGGGCCAACGTCCTGACTTTC
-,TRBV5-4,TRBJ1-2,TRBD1,CASSPTGAVYGYTF,TGTGCCAGCAGCCCGACAGGGGCGGTCTATGGCTACACCTTC